The 10 T cell receptor beta chains presented below share a single source sample, sequenced in a study of blood T cell repertoires in COVID-19 (dated by TCRdb to the early 2020s). Preparation of the library involved the immunoSEQ multiplex PCR assay. As stored in TCRdb, this immuneACCESS dataset retains in-frame rearrangements with V and J assigned. A fraction of the clones does not appear; measured against another copy, unresolved V genes explain less than half of the discrepancy, and the remainder lacks a known reason. The sample data list approximately 110,000 clones, and just over 85% of these were observed just once. Of the sample, around 0.81% is held by the ten largest clones. Sequencing was carried out using peripheral blood. The receptor set was obtained from a woman aged 45-65 years with active or convalescent COVID-19.

This CDR3 reads CASSRGGVGSYEQYF. The DNA of the CDR3 is TGTGCCAGCAGCAGAGGGGGCGTCGGTTCCTACGAGCAGTACTTC. This chain connects TRBV7-2 to TRBJ2-7; TRBD1 agrees at 7 bases. The CDR3 length is 15 residues. Germline V gene sequence: CDR1 SGHTA, CDR2 FQGNSA. V was clipped by 5 bases and J by 1 base; unmatched bases: 8. The full variable domain, in which reference TRBV7-2 and TRBJ2-7 provide the parts outside the CDR3, is GAGVSQSPSNKVTEKGKDVELRCDPISGHTALYWYRQSLGQGLEFLIYFQGNSAPDKSGLPSDRFSAERTGGSVSTLTIQRTQQEDSAVYLCASSRGGVGSYEQYFGPGTRLTVT.

The V gene is TRBV28, the J gene TRBJ1-2; 8 bases fit TRBD1. The CDR3 runs to 17 residues. CDR1 and CDR2 from the germline V gene are MDHEN and SYDVKM. After removal of 4 bases from V and 1 base from J, the junction contained 11 bases not matched to a gene. The CDR3 coding sequence is TGTGCCAGCAGTTCTTCCGGGACAGGCGTCTTTAACTATGGCTACACCTTC. Amino acids: CASSSSGTGVFNYGYTF.

This sequence joins TRBV6-2 or TRBV6-3 and TRBJ2-7, with TRBD2 identical over 9 bases. Losses at the gene ends were 5 bases for V and 6 bases for J; bases not matched to a gene: 11. CDR1 and CDR2 from the germline V gene are MNHEY and SVGEGT. The CDR3 is made up of 15 amino acids. CDR3 protein: CASSQTGTSRGEQYF. The CDR3 coding sequence is TGTGCCAGCAGTCAAACCGGGACTAGCCGAGGCGAGCAGTACTTC.

This clone has more than one count but fewer than ten. The chain is built from TRBV10-3 and TRBJ2-7, with TRBD1 matching 7 bases. Trimming at V came to 0 bases and at J to 5 bases, leaving 7 bases not matched to a gene. The CDR3 sequence is 15 residues long. Germline V lookup: CDR1 ENHRY, CDR2 SYGVKD. CDR3 residues: CAISESVQGIDEQYF. The CDR3 nucleotides are TGTGCCATCAGTGAGTCGGTACAGGGGATCGACGAGCAGTACTTC.

The CDR3 sequence: CASSYSDRRLYGYTF. The CDR3 DNA is TGTGCCAGCAGTTACTCTGACAGGCGCCTCTATGGCTACACCTTC. V usage is TRBV6-5 and J usage is TRBJ1-2; D perhaps matches TRBD1 (6 bases). Trimming took off 0 bases at V and 4 bases at J, with 12 bases between the two ends. Per germline, CDR1 MNHEY and CDR2 SVGAGI. This CDR3 is built from 15 residues.

The rearrangement links TRBV5-1 to TRBJ2-1, with 10 bases identical to TRBD2. CDR1 and CDR2 (germline): SGHRS, YFSETQ. Trimming cost V 5 bases and J 6 bases; bases outside gene matches: 5. The CDR3 loop spans 14 amino acids. In DNA form, the CDR3 reads TGCGCCAGCAGGGTACTAGCGGGAATCAATGAGCAGTTCTTC. It yields the protein CASRVLAGINEQFF.

The chain joins TRBV10-1 to TRBJ2-5, with TRBD2 matching 7 bases. With 0 bases clipped from V and 1 base from J, the junction kept 14 bases outside the gene matches. The CDR3 has 19 residues. CDR1 WNHNN and CDR2 SYGVQD come from the germline V gene (reference sequence). Here the CDR3 DNA reads TGCGCCAGCAGTGAGTCTGGGGGAGGGAAGGTCCTGGGCCAAGAGACCCAGTACTTC. Translated, it gives CASSESGGGKVLGQETQYF.

The rearrangement uses TRBV7-2 and TRBJ2-2; D remains ambiguous. Trimming left V 2 bases short and J 2 bases short, with 9 bases between. Germline V gives CDR1 SGHTA, CDR2 FQGNSA. The CDR3 runs 15 residues. The CDR3 protein is CASSLITVNTGELFF. CDR3 DNA: TGTGCCAGCAGCTTAATCACTGTCAACACCGGGGAGCTGTTTTTT.

This clone was seen only once. The chain recombines TRBV6-1 with TRBJ2-1; D is possibly TRBD2 (6 bases). V was trimmed by 4 bases and J by 7 bases, leaving 20 bases between them. CDR1 is MNHNS and CDR2 is SASEGT in the germline V gene. The CDR3 spans 16 residues. The DNA of the CDR3 is TGTGCCAGCAGTGTAATTAGCGGCCTTGGGGGGAATGAGCAGTTCTTC. Translating it yields CASSVISGLGGNEQFF.

The chain links TRBV7-9 to TRBJ1-2; D unclear. V gave up 5 bases and J gave up 7 bases, with 17 bases separating them. Looked up from germline, CDR1 is SEHNR and CDR2 is FQNEAQ (reference sequence). The CDR3 is made up of 14 amino acids. In DNA, the CDR3 is TGTGCCAGCAGCCCCGCCGCGGCAGTCCGTGGCTACACCTTC. Protein product: CASSPAAAVRGYTF.